This T cell receptor beta chain was recorded in a study of blood T cell repertoires in COVID-19. The CDR3 spans 15 residues. Trimming took off 3 bases at V and 7 bases at J, with 15 bases between the two ends. CDR1 is KGHDR, CDR2 SFDVKD, per germline. The method was immunoSEQ multiplex PCR; TCRdb's version includes in-frame clones alone and lacks a portion of them. Here the sample spans over 45,000 clones, 90% being singletons. The chain recombines TRBV24-1 with TRBJ2-1; a possible D gene is TRBD2 (5 bases). Sequenced sample: peripheral blood. The TCR sequence derives from a man over 45 with acute or convalescent COVID-19. Here the CDR3 DNA reads TGTGCCACCAGTGATGAGAGGACTCCCTGGAATGAGCAGTTCTTC. Protein: CATSDERTPWNEQFF.